Listed below are T cell receptor beta chains from one sample, sequenced in a study of blood T cells in healthy people across ages. One entry per CDR3 protein, called by TCRdb with MiXCR from the 5' RACE reads. This table holds 1,800,000 or so distinct CDR3 sequences, roughly two fifths found once. The sequenced material came from blood. Receptors were obtained from a human donor in good health. Both conserved end residues are part of each CDR3. A D gene is named only where the DNA matches it firmly. Expanded clones get a size class; other rows say once, few or many, or leave the size out.

D gene	clone size	V gene	J gene	CDR3 protein	CDR3 DNA
.	many	TRBV27	TRBJ1-2	CASSLGGHYGYTF	TGTGCCAGCAGCTTGGGGGGCCACTATGGCTACACCTTC
TRBD2	.	TRBV9	TRBJ2-1	CASSLTNWEGPYNEQFF	TGTGCCAGCAGCCTCACAAATTGGGAGGGTCCCTACAATGAGCAGTTCTTC
TRBD1	few	TRBV7-2	TRBJ1-6	CASSSDRGSNSPLHF	TGTGCCAGCAGCTCCGACAGGGGATCAAATTCACCCCTCCACTTT
.	.	TRBV20-1	TRBJ2-1	CSASFRVHEQFF	TGCAGTGCTAGTTTCAGGGTACATGAGCAGTTCTTC
.	few	TRBV15	TRBJ1-2	CATSRDPQTVNYGYTF	TGTGCCACCAGCAGAGATCCCCAGACTGTTAACTATGGCTACACCTTC
.	.	TRBV12-3/TRBV12-4	TRBJ1-4	CASSLSGGLEKLFF	TGTGCCAGCAGTTTGTCTGGGGGCCTTGAAAAACTGTTTTTT
TRBD1	.	TRBV7-2	TRBJ2-1	CASSLRYRGSEQFF	TGTGCCAGCAGCTTAAGGTACAGGGGAAGTGAGCAGTTCTTC
.	.	TRBV30	TRBJ1-2	CAARGNGYTF	TGTGCCGCCAGAGGGAATGGCTACACCTTC
.	.	TRBV21-1	TRBJ2-4	CASSKGRMGQRPLAKNIQYF	TGTGCCAGCAGCAAAGGGCGCATGGGACAGCGGCCCCTAGCCAAAAACATTCAGTACTTC
TRBD2	.	TRBV6-2/TRBV6-3	TRBJ2-5	CASRLPGLAGVTGETQYF	TGTGCCAGCAGACTACCGGGACTAGCGGGGGTCACCGGAGAGACCCAGTACTTC
TRBD1	.	TRBV20-1	TRBJ2-1	CSARDQRTGSANEQFF	TGCAGTGCTAGAGATCAACGGACAGGGAGTGCAAATGAGCAGTTCTTC
TRBD1	.	TRBV7-2	TRBJ2-4	CASSLRDRAGNEQYF	TGTGCCAGCAGCCTCCGGGACAGGGCAGGTAATGAGCAGTACTTC
.	.	TRBV5-1	TRBJ2-3	CASTKRGGSTDTQYF	TGCGCCAGCACCAAACGAGGGGGATCCACAGATACGCAGTATTTT
.	.	TRBV5-1	TRBJ2-7	CASSPGPPLEQYF	TGCGCCAGCAGCCCGGGACCACCCCTCGAGCAGTACTTC
.	many	TRBV5-6	TRBJ2-7	CASSLGQDGNYEQYF	TGTGCCAGCAGCTTGGGACAGGACGGCAACTACGAGCAGTACTTC
TRBD1	once	TRBV4-3	TRBJ2-1	CASSQNRGRSYNERFF	TGCGCCAGCAGCCAAAACAGGGGCCGTTCCTACAATGAGCGGTTCTTC
.	.	TRBV18	TRBJ2-6	CASSQQASGANVLTF	TGTGCCAGCTCACAACAGGCGTCTGGGGCCAACGTCCTGACTTTC